Shown below are 20 T cell receptor beta chains from a single sample sequenced in a study of T cell repertoires in cytomegalovirus infection. Each CDR3 protein is one row after TCRdb ran MiXCR on the reads. The sample contains a few hundred thousand distinct CDR3 sequences, under 45% of which appear only once. Antigens of these TCRs are unknown. The sequencing here drew on cultured PBMCs, taken from culture after CMV antigen stimulation. Receptor source: a human donor in good health (CMV status not recorded). Some clones in this sample may be carry-over from other donors' samples.

This clonotype has just a few counts. This chain links TRBV6-1 with TRBJ1-6, with unresolved D. The V gene lost 7 bases and the J gene lost 2 bases, with 15 bases spanning the gap. Germline values: CDR1 MNHNS, CDR2 SASEGT. The CDR3 consists of 16 residues. In DNA, the CDR3 is TGTGCCAGCACTTTAAGCTCCCGCGCCTATAATTCACCCCTCCACTTT. Amino acids: CASTLSSRAYNSPLHF.

V is TRBV7-9 and J is TRBJ2-2; D is uncertain. V lost 2 bases to trimming and J lost 7 bases, with 2 bases between them. Germline CDR1 and CDR2: SEHNR and FQNEAQ (reference sequence). The CDR3 runs 11 residues. DNA of the CDR3: TGTGCCAGCAGCTTATTCGGGGAGCTGTTTTTT. Translated: CASSLFGELFF.

The chain links TRBV19 to TRBJ1-1; D not resolved. CDR1 and CDR2 from the germline V gene are LNHDA and SQIVND (reference sequence). The V end was cut by 8 bases, the J end by 7 bases, with 26 bases between. This CDR3 has 16 residues. The CDR3 DNA is TGTGCCAGTTGCACCCCCGAGGGCCTGTCTCGCGTTGAAGCTTTCTTT. It is translated as CASCTPEGLSRVEAFF.

The V call is TRBV4-1, the J call TRBJ2-3, with TRBD2 matching 7 bases. The V segment lost 1 base and the J segment 0 bases; nucleotides outside the gene matches: 4. CDR3 length: 16 residues. In germline, CDR1 is MGHRA, CDR2 YSYEKL. For the CDR3, the DNA is TGCGCCAGCAGCCAAGTGCGGCGGGGGAGCACAGATACGCAGTATTTT. Translating gives CASSQVRRGSTDTQYF.

This clonotype has only a few counts. The chain joins TRBV27 to TRBJ1-5; 9 bases fit TRBD1. Germline V gene lookup returns CDR1 MNHEY and CDR2 SMNVEV (reference sequence). There are 14 residues in the CDR3. J was trimmed by 5 bases and V by 4 bases; bases with no gene match: 3. The CDR3 sequence: CASSSGQGYQPQHF. The CDR3 DNA is TGTGCCAGCAGTTCGGGACAGGGCTATCAGCCCCAGCATTTT.

The J gene is TRBJ2-1, the V gene TRBV7-9; D gene unclear. V was cut by 0 bases and J by 6 bases, with 6 bases left in between. Germline V gene data show CDR1 as SEHNR and CDR2 as FQNEAQ (reference sequence). This CDR3 spans 13 amino acids. CDR3 sequence reads: CASSLAHGNEQFF. Written as DNA, the CDR3 is TGTGCCAGCAGCTTAGCGCATGGCAATGAGCAGTTCTTC. Combining the CDR3 with reference TRBV7-9 and TRBJ2-1 gives the whole variable domain DTGVSQNPRHKITKRGQNVTFRCDPISEHNRLYWYRQTLGQGPEFLTYFQNEAQLEKSRLLSDRFSAERPKGSFSTLEIQRTEQGDSAMYLCASSLAHGNEQFFGPGTRLTVL.

The CDR3 loop reads CASSQDHEETQYF. In DNA form, the CDR3 reads TGTGCCAGCAGCCAAGACCATGAAGAGACCCAGTACTTC. The chain uses TRBV7-3 and TRBJ2-5, with unresolved D. Germline CDR1 SGHTA, CDR2 FQGTGA. The CDR3 totals 13 residues. The ends were cut back, 5 bases at V and 3 bases at J, with 10 bases in the middle.

The rearrangement joins TRBV7-2 to TRBJ2-4; D ambiguous. The V and J ends lost 2 bases and 6 bases respectively, with 14 bases between them. This CDR3 is 15 amino acids long. Germline lookup yields CDR1 SGHTA and CDR2 FQGNSA. The CDR3 reads CASSLTRESPNIQYF. DNA of the CDR3: TGTGCCAGCAGCTTAACGAGAGAGAGTCCAAACATTCAGTACTTC. Supplemented by reference TRBV7-2 and TRBJ2-4, the full variable domain reads GAGVSQSPSNKVTEKGKDVELRCDPISGHTALYWYRQSLGQGLEFLIYFQGNSAPDKSGLPSDRFSAERTGGSVSTLTIQRTQQEDSAVYLCASSLTRESPNIQYFGAGTRLSVL.

The chain combines TRBV7-6 with TRBJ2-3; D is unclear. V was shortened by 4 bases and J by 2 bases, with 7 bases between the two germline ends. CDR3 size: 13 residues. Germline V gene data show CDR1 as SGHVS and CDR2 as FNYEAQ. The CDR3 DNA reads as TGTGCCAGCAGCTATCTAGACACAGATACGCAGTATTTT. It encodes CASSYLDTDTQYF.

This clonotype was counted a few times. The chain is built from TRBV7-2 and TRBJ1-1; D uncertain. Germline loops: CDR1 SGHTA, CDR2 FQGNSA. The CDR3 is 14 amino acids. V was cut by 5 bases and J by 0 bases, with 10 bases left in between. For the CDR3, the DNA is TGTGCCAGCAGCCGCGGTGGGATGAACACTGAAGCTTTCTTT. Its protein product is CASSRGGMNTEAFF.

This clonotype came up a few times. The chain has TRBV7-2 and TRBJ1-2, with D possibly TRBD1 on 5 matching bases. The CDR3 consists of 15 residues. CDR1 and CDR2 (germline): SGHTA, FQGNSA. V was cut by 5 bases and J by 2 bases, with 15 bases left in between. The CDR3 is CASSRPGLTNYGYTF. CDR3 nucleotide sequence: TGTGCCAGCAGCAGACCGGGACTCACCAACTATGGCTACACCTTC.

The chain uses TRBV6-5 and TRBJ2-2, with D tentatively TRBD2 (5 bases). In germline, CDR1 is MNHEY, CDR2 SVGAGI. V dropped 7 bases and J dropped 4 bases, with 19 bases sitting between them. CDR3 length equals 16 residues. CDR3 residues: CASTIRALDSTGELFF. DNA for the CDR3: TGTGCCAGCACGATTAGGGCGCTGGACTCCACCGGGGAGCTGTTTTTT.

This chain uses TRBV7-2 with TRBJ2-3; D not resolved. Trimming stripped 1 base from V and 2 bases from J, with 10 bases between. The CDR3 has 15 residues. CDR1 is SGHTA and CDR2 is FQGNSA in the germline V gene. The CDR3: CASSLGFVYTDTQYF. Here the CDR3 DNA reads TGTGCCAGCAGCTTAGGTTTCGTTTACACAGATACGCAGTATTTT.

The sample holds one count of this clonotype. The genes are TRBV7-6 and TRBJ1-4; D is unclear. The CDR3 is 13 residues long. V was cut by 5 bases and J by 5 bases, with 9 bases left in between. Germline V gives CDR1 SGHVS, CDR2 FNYEAQ. The CDR3 is CASSPDGNEKLFF. The CDR3 DNA reads as TGTGCCAGCAGCCCGGACGGGAATGAAAAACTGTTTTTT.

There are a few counts of this clonotype. This chain joins TRBV2 and TRBJ2-2, with a tentative D call TRBD1 (6 bases). Per germline, CDR1 SNHLY and CDR2 FYNNEI. With 3 bases removed from V and 7 bases from J, the gap between germline ends came to 9 bases. CDR3 length equals 13 residues. The CDR3 loop is CASSDLGHGELFF. In DNA, the CDR3 is TGTGCCAGCAGTGATCTGGGACACGGGGAGCTGTTTTTT.

The chain's CDR3 is CASSISPRYHPQHF. For the CDR3, the DNA is TGTGCCAGCAGCATCTCTCCCAGATACCACCCCCAGCATTTT. V gene TRBV6-8 combines with J gene TRBJ1-5; D is unresolved. Trimming shortened V by 6 bases and J by 10 bases, and 19 bases separated the two germline ends. Per the germline V gene, CDR1 is MNHGY and CDR2 is SAAAGT. The CDR3 is 14 amino acids.

The rearrangement uses TRBV4-1 and TRBJ2-2, with D possibly being TRBD2 (5 bases). Germline loops: CDR1 MGHRA, CDR2 YSYEKL. V was clipped by 1 base and J by 2 bases, with 8 bases between them. The CDR3 contains 15 residues. CDR3 bases: TGCGCCAGCAGCCAAGTCCCGGGAAACACCGGGGAGCTGTTTTTT. As protein: CASSQVPGNTGELFF.

The J gene is TRBJ2-1, the V gene TRBV29-1, with TRBD1 matching 7 bases. The CDR3 length is 14 residues. CDR1 is SQVTM, CDR2 ANQGSEA, per germline. J gave up 5 bases and V 3 bases, and 7 bases lay outside the gene matches. In DNA, the CDR3 is TGCAGCGTTGAGGAAGGGGGCCCCAACAATGAGCAGTTCTTC. It codes for CSVEEGGPNNEQFF.

The chain carries TRBV5-6 and TRBJ2-1; D uncertain. CDR1 is SGHDT, CDR2 YYEEEE, per germline. The V and J ends lost 0 bases and 10 bases respectively, with 11 bases between them. The CDR3 runs to 13 residues. The CDR3: CASSLGAHHEQFF. The DNA for the CDR3 is TGTGCCAGCAGCTTGGGGGCCCACCACGAGCAGTTCTTC.

This clonotype occurred many times. The chain is built from TRBV7-2 and TRBJ2-5; D assignment may be TRBD1 or TRBD2 (6 bases each). From germline, CDR1 is SGHTA and CDR2 FQGNSA. There are 15 residues in the CDR3. Deletions cut 5 bases from V and 3 bases from J, with 16 bases between. CDR3 in DNA: TGTGCCAGCAGCAAAGGAGGGACAATTAAAGAGACCCAGTACTTC. It encodes CASSKGGTIKETQYF.